Here is one T cell receptor beta chain with its context. The clone's antigen remains unknown. No base qualities exist here, and no much larger clone lies one base off it. Library creation used the immunoSEQ multiplex PCR assay. Not all clones reach the TCRdb copy of this immuneACCESS table, which keeps in-frame sequences only. Checked studies attribute under half of the gap to unresolved V genes and leave the rest unexplained. For this sample there are tens of thousands of clones; around 94% appear just once. Together, the top ten hold 1% to 1.5% of the sample. Trimming removed 3 bases from V and 1 base from J, leaving 12 bases between the germline ends. The germline V gene gives CDR1 as SNHLY and CDR2 as FYNNEI. From its cysteine to its phenylalanine, the CDR3 spans 15 amino acids. Solely the CDR3 DNA is kept, with 45 bases framed from the first base. This sample was included in a study of T cell changes during pregnancy in multiple sclerosis (dated by TCRdb to about 2019). In terms of the full investigation: Changes in the T cell repertoire over the course of pregnancy were examined in this study in women with multiple sclerosis.

This receptor was taken from a female donor with multiple sclerosis, enrolled in a pregnancy study. Recombination linked TRBV2 to TRBJ1-1, and perhaps TRBD1 as D gene, on 5 matching bases. The sequencing sample was made of peripheral blood. CDR3 reads: CASSDRAGKNTEAFF. The DNA sequence is given as TGTGCCAGCAGTGACAGGGCCGGGAAGAACACTGAAGCTTTCTTT.